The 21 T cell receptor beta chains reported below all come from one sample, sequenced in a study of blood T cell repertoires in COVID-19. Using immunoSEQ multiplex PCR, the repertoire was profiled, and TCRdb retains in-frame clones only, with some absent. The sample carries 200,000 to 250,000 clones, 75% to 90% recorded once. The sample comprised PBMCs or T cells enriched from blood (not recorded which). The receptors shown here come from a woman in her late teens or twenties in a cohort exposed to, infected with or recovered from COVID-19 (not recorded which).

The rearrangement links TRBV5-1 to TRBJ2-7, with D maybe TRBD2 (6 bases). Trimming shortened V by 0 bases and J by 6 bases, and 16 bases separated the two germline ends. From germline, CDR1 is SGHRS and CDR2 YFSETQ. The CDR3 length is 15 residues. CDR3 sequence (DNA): TGCGCCAGCAGCTTGGCCCCGGTGGGGACTGGCGAGCAGTACTTC. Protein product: CASSLAPVGTGEQYF.

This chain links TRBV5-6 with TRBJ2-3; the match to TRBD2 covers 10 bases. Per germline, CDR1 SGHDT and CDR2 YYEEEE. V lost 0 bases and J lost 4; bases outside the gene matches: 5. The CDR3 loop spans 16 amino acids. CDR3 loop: CASSLERLAGADTQYF. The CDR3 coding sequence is TGTGCCAGCAGCTTGGAGCGGCTAGCGGGAGCAGATACGCAGTATTTT. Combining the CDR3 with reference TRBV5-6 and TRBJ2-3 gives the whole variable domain DAGVTQSPTHLIKTRGQQVTLRCSPKSGHDTVSWYQQALGQGPQFIFQYYEEEERQRGNFPDRFSGHQFPNYSSELNVNALLLGDSALYLCASSLERLAGADTQYFGPGTRLTVL.

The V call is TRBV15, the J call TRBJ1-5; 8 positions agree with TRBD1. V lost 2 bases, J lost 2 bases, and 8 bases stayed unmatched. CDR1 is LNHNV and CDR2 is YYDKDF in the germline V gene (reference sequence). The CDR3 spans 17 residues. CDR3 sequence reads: CATSRRSGGDGNQPQHF. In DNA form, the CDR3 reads TGTGCCACCAGCAGACGATCAGGGGGCGACGGCAATCAGCCCCAGCATTTT.

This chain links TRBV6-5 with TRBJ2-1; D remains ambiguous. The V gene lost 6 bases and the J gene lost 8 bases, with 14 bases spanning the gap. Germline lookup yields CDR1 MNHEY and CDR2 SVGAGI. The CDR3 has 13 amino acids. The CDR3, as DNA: TGTGCCAGCAGAGGTACTGAGGCCCATGAGCAGTTCTTC. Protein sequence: CASRGTEAHEQFF.

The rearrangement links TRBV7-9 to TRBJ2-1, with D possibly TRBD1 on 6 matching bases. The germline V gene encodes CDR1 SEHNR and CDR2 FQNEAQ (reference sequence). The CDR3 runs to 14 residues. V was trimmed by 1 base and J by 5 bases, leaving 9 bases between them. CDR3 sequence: CASSLDRVDNEQFF. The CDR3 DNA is TGTGCCAGCAGCTTAGACAGGGTCGACAATGAGCAGTTCTTC.

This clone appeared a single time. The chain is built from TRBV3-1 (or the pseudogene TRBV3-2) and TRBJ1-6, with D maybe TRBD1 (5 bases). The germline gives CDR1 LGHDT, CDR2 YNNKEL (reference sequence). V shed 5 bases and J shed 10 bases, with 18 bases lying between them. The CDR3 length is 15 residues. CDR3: CASSLSGGWVSPLHF. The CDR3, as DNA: TGTGCCAGCAGCTTAAGCGGGGGATGGGTGTCACCCCTCCACTTT.

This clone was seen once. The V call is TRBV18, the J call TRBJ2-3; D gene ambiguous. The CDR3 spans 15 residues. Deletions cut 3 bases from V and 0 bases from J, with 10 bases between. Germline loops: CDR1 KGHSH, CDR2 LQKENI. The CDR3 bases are TGTGCCAGCTCACCTAGCCAGTCTAGCACAGATACGCAGTATTTT. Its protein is CASSPSQSSTDTQYF.

CDR3 bases: TGTGCCAGCAGCTTAACAGGCTTCATGAACACTGAAGCTTTCTTT. Translated: CASSLTGFMNTEAFF. The V and J genes are TRBV7-2 and TRBJ1-1, with D possibly being TRBD1 (5 bases). CDR1 is SGHTA, CDR2 FQGNSA, per germline. V was cut by 2 bases and J by 0 bases, with 10 bases left in between. The CDR3 sequence is 15 residues long.

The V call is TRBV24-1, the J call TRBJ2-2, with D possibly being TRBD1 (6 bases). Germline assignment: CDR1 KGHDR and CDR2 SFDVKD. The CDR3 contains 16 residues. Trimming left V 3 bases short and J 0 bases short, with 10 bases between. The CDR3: CATSDQGFANTGELFF. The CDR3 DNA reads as TGTGCCACCAGTGATCAGGGGTTCGCGAACACCGGGGAGCTGTTTTTT.

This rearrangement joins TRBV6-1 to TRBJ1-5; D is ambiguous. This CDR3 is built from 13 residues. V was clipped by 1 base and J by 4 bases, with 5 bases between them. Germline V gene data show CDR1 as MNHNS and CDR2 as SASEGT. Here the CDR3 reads CASSEVQNQPQHF. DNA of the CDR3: TGTGCCAGCAGTGAAGTCCAAAATCAGCCCCAGCATTTT.

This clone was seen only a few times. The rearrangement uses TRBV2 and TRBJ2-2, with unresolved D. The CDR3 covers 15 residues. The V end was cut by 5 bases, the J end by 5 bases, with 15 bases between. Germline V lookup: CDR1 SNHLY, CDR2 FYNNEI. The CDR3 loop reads CASSPPSHETGELFF. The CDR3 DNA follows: TGTGCCAGCAGTCCGCCCTCTCATGAGACCGGGGAGCTGTTTTTT.

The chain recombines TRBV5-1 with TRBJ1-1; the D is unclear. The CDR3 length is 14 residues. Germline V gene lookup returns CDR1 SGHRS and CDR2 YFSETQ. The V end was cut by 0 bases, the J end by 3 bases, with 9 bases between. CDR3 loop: CASSLAELDTEAFF. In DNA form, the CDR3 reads TGCGCCAGCAGCTTGGCGGAGTTAGACACTGAAGCTTTCTTT.

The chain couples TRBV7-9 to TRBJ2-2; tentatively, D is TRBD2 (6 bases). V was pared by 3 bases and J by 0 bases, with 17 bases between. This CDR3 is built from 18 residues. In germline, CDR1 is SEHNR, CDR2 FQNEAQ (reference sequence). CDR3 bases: TGTGCCAGCAGCTTGGGCCTAGCGACCGTCGCGAACACCGGGGAGCTGTTTTTT. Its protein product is CASSLGLATVANTGELFF.

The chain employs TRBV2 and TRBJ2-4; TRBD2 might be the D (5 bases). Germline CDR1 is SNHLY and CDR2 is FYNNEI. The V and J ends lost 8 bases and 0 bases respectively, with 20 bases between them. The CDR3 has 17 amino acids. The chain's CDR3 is CASVLGASGLAKNIQYF. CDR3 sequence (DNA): TGTGCCAGCGTTTTGGGAGCGAGCGGACTAGCCAAAAACATTCAGTACTTC.

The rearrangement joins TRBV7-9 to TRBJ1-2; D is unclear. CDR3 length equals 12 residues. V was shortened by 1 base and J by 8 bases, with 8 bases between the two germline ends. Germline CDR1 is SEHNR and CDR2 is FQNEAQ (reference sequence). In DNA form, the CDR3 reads TGTGCCAGCAGCTTAGGGACTCAGGGCTACACCTTC. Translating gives CASSLGTQGYTF.

The CDR3 DNA reads as TGTGCCAGCAGCTTAGTTCAGGGGGCATACACCGGGGAGCTGTTTTTT. Translation gives CASSLVQGAYTGELFF. The gene calls are TRBV7-6 and TRBJ2-2; 8 bases line up with TRBD1. This CDR3 spans 16 amino acids. Trimming removed 1 base from V and 3 bases from J; junction bases left unmatched: 4. Germline V lookup: CDR1 SGHVS, CDR2 FNYEAQ.

CDR3 residues: CASSMRQGDQPQHF. CDR3 nucleotide sequence: TGTGCCAGCAGTATGAGACAGGGGGATCAGCCCCAGCATTTT. The chain has TRBV28 and TRBJ1-5; 9 bases are a match to TRBD1. V gave up 5 bases and J gave up 5 bases; unmatched junction bases: 4. The CDR3 is made up of 14 amino acids. From germline, CDR1 is MDHEN and CDR2 SYDVKM.

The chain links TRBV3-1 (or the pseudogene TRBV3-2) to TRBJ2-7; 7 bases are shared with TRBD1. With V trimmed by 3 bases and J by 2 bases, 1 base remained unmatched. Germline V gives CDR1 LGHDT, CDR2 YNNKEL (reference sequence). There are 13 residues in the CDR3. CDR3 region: CASSHGTAYEQYF. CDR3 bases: TGTGCCAGCAGCCACGGGACAGCCTACGAGCAGTACTTC.

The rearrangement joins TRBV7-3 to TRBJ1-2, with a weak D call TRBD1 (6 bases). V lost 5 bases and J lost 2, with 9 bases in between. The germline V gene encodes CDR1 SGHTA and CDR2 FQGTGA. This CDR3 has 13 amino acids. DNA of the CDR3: TGTGCCAGCAGCCGGACAGAGAACTATGGCTACACCTTC. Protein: CASSRTENYGYTF.

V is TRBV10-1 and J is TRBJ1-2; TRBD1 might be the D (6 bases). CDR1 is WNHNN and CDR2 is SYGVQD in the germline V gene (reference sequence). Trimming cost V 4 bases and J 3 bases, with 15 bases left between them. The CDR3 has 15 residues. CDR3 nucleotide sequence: TGCGCCAGCAGTGGGGGGTGGGACATACACTATGGCTACACCTTC. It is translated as CASSGGWDIHYGYTF.

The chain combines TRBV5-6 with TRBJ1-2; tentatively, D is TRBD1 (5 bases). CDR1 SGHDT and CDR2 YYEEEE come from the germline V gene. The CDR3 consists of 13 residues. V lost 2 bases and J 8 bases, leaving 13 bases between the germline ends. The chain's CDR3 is CASSFGGVGGYTF. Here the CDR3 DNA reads TGTGCCAGCAGCTTCGGGGGAGTGGGCGGCTACACCTTC.